This is a list of T cell receptor beta chains from one sample in a study of T-cell memory formation after mild COVID-19. TCRdb independently ran MiXCR on the 5' RACE reads; one entry per CDR3 protein. The sample lists about 120,000 distinct CDR3 sequences; over 20% were seen once. Material for sequencing was PBMCs or a T cell subset sorted from them (not recorded which). These receptors were collected from a man between 18 and 35 years old who had mild COVID-19 (a few samples of this study predate the infection). Cell type and time point are not known. The CDR3 runs from the conserved cysteine through the conserved F or W. The D gene is left open where the match is weak. Expanded clones are given a class, and other clones once, few, many or no size at all.

10 | TRBJ2-1 | TRBV11-2 | - | - | TGTGCCAGCAGCGTACATGAGCAGTTCTTC | CASSVHEQFF
15 | TRBJ2-3 | TRBV4-3 | - | - | TGCGCCAGCAGCCAAGGGGGCGGGGTCACAGATACGCAGTATTTT | CASSQGGGVTDTQYF
13 | TRBJ2-1 | TRBV29-1 | - | - | TGCAGCGTCGAACCGAGGGGTAGAAATGAGCAGTTCTTC | CSVEPRGRNEQFF
15 | TRBJ1-1 | TRBV7-7 | - | - | TGTGCCAGCAGCCACTACCCCGTAATCAACACTGAAGCTTTCTTT | CASSHYPVINTEAFF
15 | TRBJ1-2 | TRBV7-3 | few | - | TGTGCCAGCAGCTTATGGCCGGGATCGCCTTATGGCTACACCTTC | CASSLWPGSPYGYTF
12 | TRBJ2-5 | TRBV21-1 | few | - | TGTGCCTCAGACCGGGACAAAAAGACCCAGTACTTC | CASDRDKKTQYF
13 | TRBJ1-1 | TRBV6-5 | - | - | TGTGCCAGCTCCGGAGGGCAAAGCACTGAAGCTTTTTTT | CASSGGQSTEAFF
17 | TRBJ2-5 | TRBV7-8 | few | TRBD2 | TGTGCCAGCAGCTTAGCGCTAGCGGGGGGGCCGGTAGAGACCCAGTACTTC | CASSLALAGGPVETQYF
15 | TRBJ1-2 | TRBV6-6 | few | - | TGTGCCAGCAGCCCCAATCCGACAGAGATCTATGGCTACACCTTC | CASSPNPTEIYGYTF
15 | TRBJ2-7 | TRBV6-2/TRBV6-3 | - | - | TGTGCCAGCAACGACCCGGACAGAATTCCCTACGAGCAGTACTTC | CASNDPDRIPYEQYF
15 | TRBJ2-7 | TRBV6-5 | - | TRBD1 | TGTGCCAGCAGTTACGGGACAGGGGGCTCCTACGAGCAGTACTTC | CASSYGTGGSYEQYF
17 | TRBJ1-1 | TRBV7-9 | few | - | TGTGCCAGTACACCGACTCCCGGAATGACAGTGAACACTGAAGCTTTCTTT | CASTPTPGMTVNTEAFF
15 | TRBJ2-2 | TRBV2 | - | TRBD2 | TGTGCCAGCAGTTTCGGACTAGAACTTACCGGGGAGCTGTTTTTT | CASSFGLELTGELFF
15 | TRBJ2-3 | TRBV28 | - | TRBD2 | TGTGCCAGCAGTTGGGTGCGGGGGGGCGCAGATACGCAGTATTTT | CASSWVRGGADTQYF
13 | TRBJ1-6 | TRBV9 | - | - | TGTGCCAGCACGGAAACTTTCGACTCACCCCTCCACTTT | CASTETFDSPLHF
15 | TRBJ2-1 | TRBV4-1 | few | TRBD1 | TGCGCCAGCAGCCTAACCACAGGGGTCTACAATGAGCAGTTCTTC | CASSLTTGVYNEQFF
12 | TRBJ1-2 | TRBV5-1 | - | - | TGCGCCAGCAGCATTGAACCCTATGGCTACACCTTC | CASSIEPYGYTF
14 | TRBJ2-1 | TRBV20-1 | - | - | TGCAGTGCCCTAGAGACTCGGGCTCGCGTTGAGCAGTTCTTC | CSALETRARVEQFF
14 | TRBJ2-2 | TRBV12-3/TRBV12-4 | few | - | TGTGCCAGCACGTTTCGTCGGGTGGCCGGGGAGCTGTTTTTT | CASTFRRVAGELFF
12 | TRBJ2-3 | TRBV29-1 | - | - | TGCAGCGTTGAAGCGAACACAGATACGCAGTATTTT | CSVEANTDTQYF
14 | TRBJ1-1 | TRBV11-1 | few | - | TGTGCCAGCAGCTCGGACTGGGGGGGTACTGAAGCTTTCTTT | CASSSDWGGTEAFF
13 | TRBJ1-3 | TRBV30 | few | - | TGTGCCTGGATAGACACGTCTGGAAACACCATATATTTT | CAWIDTSGNTIYF
12 | TRBJ2-1 | TRBV19 | few | - | TGTGCCAGTAGTGCCTCGGTGAATGAGCAGTTCTTC | CASSASVNEQFF
15 | TRBJ2-3 | TRBV6-5 | few | - | TGTGCCAGCAGTCCAGGGACGGGGGGCACAGATACGCAGTATTTT | CASSPGTGGTDTQYF
15 | TRBJ2-3 | TRBV27 | - | - | TGTGCCAGCAGTTTATCGACGGGAAGCACAGATACGCAGTATTTT | CASSLSTGSTDTQYF
14 | TRBJ1-2 | TRBV6-2/TRBV6-3 | - | - | TGTGCCAGCAGTTTCAAACAGGGCAGGGATGGCTACACCTTC | CASSFKQGRDGYTF
12 | TRBJ1-1 | TRBV7-9 | - | - | TGTGCCAGCAGCTTAGTAGGCAGGGGAGCTTTCTTT | CASSLVGRGAFF
15 | TRBJ1-5 | TRBV4-3 | - | - | TGCGCCAGCAGCCAAGAGTGGAATAGCAATCAGCCCCAGCATTTT | CASSQEWNSNQPQHF
15 | TRBJ1-1 | TRBV11-2 | - | - | TGTGCCAGCAGCTTAGTCCCTACACTGAACACTGAAGCTTTCTTT | CASSLVPTLNTEAFF